The T cell receptor beta chain under discussion was sequenced for a study of blood T cells in healthy people across ages. Findings and caveats of the study: From one million sequenced T cells, diversity estimates were lower bounds.

V dropped 3 bases and J dropped 4 bases, with 10 bases sitting between them. This CDR3 spans 14 amino acids. For the second PCR, which ran for about 7 to 12 cycles, a sample-barcoded 5' primer and a J-beta primer mix were used. TCRdb re-analysed the 5' RACE reads in MiXCR, keeping a single row per CDR3 protein. The table has some 1,000,000 distinct CDR3 sequences, around 25% seen once; the top ten hold 0.65% to 0.95%. As for this clonotype: Antigen specificity is unknown.

The data were also submitted as part of a second study, on T cells of mothers and their children. As that study records: Mothers yielded over 9.5 million CDR3 reads, children some 3 million each. Thymic selection shapes TCR recombination output similarly in related and unrelated pairs. Not a single persistent microchimeric T cell clone was detected.

V usage is TRBV12-3 or TRBV12-4 and J usage is TRBJ1-5; D ambiguous. The TCR was taken from a girl aged 2 to 10 in good health. Sequencing input: blood. Here the CDR3 DNA reads TGTGCCAGCAGTTTTGGACGGGAAAATCAGCCCCAGCATTTT. Translated, it gives CASSFGRENQPQHF.